Below, 11 T cell receptor beta chains from the same sample are listed, as sequenced in a study of blood T cell repertoires in COVID-19. Generated by immunoSEQ multiplex PCR, the TCRdb table keeps only in-frame clones and is missing some. The sample lists about 100,000 clones; about 88% were seen once. Sequencing was done on a sample of peripheral blood. The receptors stem from a man aged 55 to 69 with acute or convalescent COVID-19.

A single count supports this clone. J is TRBJ1-3 and V is TRBV19, with D hard to call. The CDR3 has 14 amino acids. V lost 6 bases, J lost 0 bases, and 9 bases lay in between. CDR1 and CDR2 (germline): LNHDA, SQIVND (reference sequence). The CDR3 loop reads CASRTTGSGNTIYF. CDR3 sequence (DNA): TGTGCCAGTAGAACAACGGGCTCTGGAAACACCATATATTTT.

The sample holds one count of this clone. V is TRBV19 and J is TRBJ2-2; 7 bases agree with TRBD2. This CDR3 spans 14 amino acids. Germline V lookup: CDR1 LNHDA, CDR2 SQIVND (reference sequence). With 6 bases clipped from V and 1 base from J, the junction kept 2 bases outside the gene matches. CDR3 loop: CASRVAGNTGELFF. The CDR3 DNA follows: TGTGCCAGTAGGGTAGCGGGGAACACCGGGGAGCTGTTTTTT.

This clone appeared once. The rearrangement joins TRBV14 to TRBJ2-7; 12 bases are a match to TRBD2. The CDR3 totals 15 residues. Germline V CDR1 and CDR2: SGHDN, FVKESK. J lost 2 bases, V lost 6 bases, and 5 bases had no gene match. The CDR3 loop reads CASSQLAGGPYEQYF. The CDR3 bases are TGTGCCAGCAGTCAACTAGCGGGAGGACCCTACGAGCAGTACTTC.

This chain uses TRBV7-9 with TRBJ2-7, with D possibly TRBD1 on 6 matching bases. This CDR3 spans 13 amino acids. Germline-derived CDR1 and CDR2 are SEHNR and FQNEAQ (reference sequence). V was cut by 0 bases and J by 3 bases, with 6 bases left in between. In nucleotides, the CDR3 is TGTGCCAGCAGCTTAGCCAGGGGCTACGAGCAGTACTTC. Protein: CASSLARGYEQYF.

The chain joins TRBV6-2 or TRBV6-3 to TRBJ1-1; 7 bases are a match to TRBD1. The CDR3 has 14 amino acids. The germline V gene encodes CDR1 MNHEY and CDR2 SVGEGT. V was clipped by 5 bases and J by 3 bases; unmatched bases: 6. The CDR3 coding sequence is TGTGCCAGCAGTCCACAGGGGCGGGACACTGAAGCTTTCTTT. It is translated as CASSPQGRDTEAFF.

The chain employs TRBV18 and TRBJ1-1; tentatively, D is TRBD1 (5 bases). The CDR3 is made up of 13 amino acids. V lost 3 bases to trimming and J lost 6 bases, with 11 bases between them. CDR1 and CDR2 (germline): KGHSH, LQKENI. The CDR3 bases are TGTGCCAGCTCACCCTACGACAGCGCTGAAGCTTTCTTT. Its protein product is CASSPYDSAEAFF.

The chain is built from TRBV14 and TRBJ1-1; D unclear. The CDR3 loop spans 14 amino acids. Germline CDR1 and CDR2: SGHDN and FVKESK. Trimming removed 3 bases from V and 1 base from J, with 9 bases in between. DNA for the CDR3: TGTGCCAGCAGCCACATAGGAGGGAACACTGAAGCTTTCTTT. It is translated as CASSHIGGNTEAFF.

V is TRBV5-5 and J is TRBJ2-3; no clear D gene. This CDR3 is built from 12 residues. Trimming shortened V by 0 bases and J by 5 bases, and 4 bases separated the two germline ends. The V gene's germline CDR1 is SGHKS and CDR2 YYEKEE (reference sequence). The CDR3 sequence: CASSLGGDTQYF. Here the CDR3 DNA reads TGTGCCAGCAGCTTGGGCGGAGATACGCAGTATTTT. Drawing the rest from reference TRBV5-5 and TRBJ2-3, the complete variable domain is DAGVTQSPTHLIKTRGQQVTLRCSPISGHKSVSWYQQVLGQGPQFIFQYYEKEERGRGNFPDRFSARQFPNYSSELNVNALLLGDSALYLCASSLGGDTQYFGPGTRLTVL.

This clone was seen more than once but under ten times. The CDR3 nucleotides read TGTGCCAGCAGCCAAGGCGGACAGTCCTACTATGGCTACACCTTC. It codes for CASSQGGQSYYGYTF. The chain carries TRBV3-1 (or the pseudogene TRBV3-2) and TRBJ1-2, with a weak D call TRBD1 (6 bases). The V gene lost 1 base and the J gene lost 3 bases, with 12 bases spanning the gap. Germline CDR1 LGHDT, CDR2 YNNKEL (reference sequence). CDR3 length: 15 amino acids.

This sequence joins TRBV11-2 and TRBJ2-1, with TRBD2 matching over 7 bases. The CDR3 spans 15 residues. Germline V gene sequence: CDR1 SGHAT, CDR2 FQNNGV. J lost 7 bases, V lost 1 base, and 7 bases had no gene match. The CDR3 here is CASSLVASGANEQFF. DNA of the CDR3: TGTGCCAGCAGCTTAGTGGCTAGCGGAGCAAATGAGCAGTTCTTC.

The chain recombines TRBV27 with TRBJ2-5, with TRBD2 identical over 8 bases. Per the germline V gene, CDR1 is MNHEY and CDR2 is SMNVEV (reference sequence). With 5 bases clipped from V and 5 bases from J, the junction kept 7 bases outside the gene matches. The length of the CDR3 is 14 residues. CDR3 DNA: TGTGCCAGCAGTCCGCGGGGGGCCGGTGAGACCCAGTACTTC. Protein sequence: CASSPRGAGETQYF.